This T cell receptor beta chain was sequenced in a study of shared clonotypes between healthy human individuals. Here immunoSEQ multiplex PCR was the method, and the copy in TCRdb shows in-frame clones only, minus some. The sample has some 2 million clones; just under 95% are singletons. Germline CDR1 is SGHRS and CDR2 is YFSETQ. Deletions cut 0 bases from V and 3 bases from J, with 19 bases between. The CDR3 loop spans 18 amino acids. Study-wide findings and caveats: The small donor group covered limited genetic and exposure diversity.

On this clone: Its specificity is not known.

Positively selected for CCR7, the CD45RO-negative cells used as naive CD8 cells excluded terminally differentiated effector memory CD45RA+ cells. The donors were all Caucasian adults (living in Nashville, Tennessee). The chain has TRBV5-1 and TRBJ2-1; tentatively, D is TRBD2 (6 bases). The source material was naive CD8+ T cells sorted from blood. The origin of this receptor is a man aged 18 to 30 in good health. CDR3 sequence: CASSLAEWRGPYYNEQFF. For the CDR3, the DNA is TGCGCCAGCAGCTTGGCCGAGTGGAGGGGCCCCTACTACAATGAGCAGTTCTTC.